The rows below give T cell receptor beta chains drawn from one sample of a study of T and B cells in COVID-19 patients. TCRdb re-derived calls from the multiplex PCR reads in MiXCR, one entry per CDR3 protein. The data hold about 11,000 distinct CDR3 sequences, with approximately 31% observed a single time. Sequences were obtained from blood. The receptors were gathered from a human donor with active COVID-19. Both conserved end residues are trimmed from each CDR3. Fields, in order: J gene, V gene, CDR3 protein.

j_gene: TRBJ1-1
v_gene: TRBV4-3
CDR3aa: ASSQSAGNTEAF

j_gene: TRBJ2-1
v_gene: TRBV6-4
CDR3aa: ASSDGSLYGEQF

j_gene: TRBJ1-1
v_gene: TRBV5-6
CDR3aa: ASSSPGGGAF

j_gene: TRBJ1-6
v_gene: TRBV19
CDR3aa: ASSTDWNSPLH

j_gene: TRBJ2-1
v_gene: TRBV14
CDR3aa: ASRRYPEGEQF

j_gene: TRBJ2-1
v_gene: TRBV24-1
CDR3aa: ATSETGRTSGGNEQF

j_gene: TRBJ2-7
v_gene: TRBV4-1
CDR3aa: ASSQVLGGGYEQY

j_gene: TRBJ2-5
v_gene: TRBV20-1
CDR3aa: SARGGRGGQETQY

j_gene: TRBJ1-3
v_gene: TRBV12-3/TRBV12-4
CDR3aa: ASSLYRGPMYSGNTIY

j_gene: TRBJ1-2
v_gene: TRBV7-6
CDR3aa: ASSLGAGNYGYT

j_gene: TRBJ1-1
v_gene: TRBV6-5
CDR3aa: ASSELGGDWVDTEAF

j_gene: TRBJ2-5
v_gene: TRBV5-1
CDR3aa: ASSFLAGVKQTQY

j_gene: TRBJ1-2
v_gene: TRBV12-3/TRBV12-4
CDR3aa: ASSFGTGNFYGYT

j_gene: TRBJ1-1
v_gene: TRBV30
CDR3aa: AWSQPGPIVGAEAF

j_gene: TRBJ1-5
v_gene: TRBV6-5
CDR3aa: ASSSTDGPNQPQH

j_gene: TRBJ2-7
v_gene: TRBV5-1
CDR3aa: ASSRDRNGEQY

j_gene: TRBJ2-7
v_gene: TRBV12-3/TRBV12-4
CDR3aa: ASSDTGPNEEQY

j_gene: TRBJ2-7
v_gene: TRBV6-5
CDR3aa: ASIEGRGGYEQY

j_gene: TRBJ1-5
v_gene: TRBV15
CDR3aa: ATSRAADSFNQPQH

j_gene: TRBJ1-1
v_gene: TRBV11-1
CDR3aa: ASTPRGGYTEAF

j_gene: TRBJ2-7
v_gene: TRBV6-5
CDR3aa: ASSFGPFYEQY

j_gene: TRBJ1-5
v_gene: TRBV19
CDR3aa: ASSTPLAGNQPQH

j_gene: TRBJ1-4
v_gene: TRBV18
CDR3aa: ASSPITQGGEKLF